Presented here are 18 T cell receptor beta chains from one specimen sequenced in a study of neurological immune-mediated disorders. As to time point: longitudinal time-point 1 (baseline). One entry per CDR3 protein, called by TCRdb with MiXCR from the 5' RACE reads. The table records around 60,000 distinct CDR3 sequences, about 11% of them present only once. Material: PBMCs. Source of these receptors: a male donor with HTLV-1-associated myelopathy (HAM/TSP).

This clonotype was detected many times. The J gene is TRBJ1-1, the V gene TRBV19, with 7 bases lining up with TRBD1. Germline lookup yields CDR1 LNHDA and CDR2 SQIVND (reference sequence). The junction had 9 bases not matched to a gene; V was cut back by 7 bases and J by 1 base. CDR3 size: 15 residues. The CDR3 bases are TGTGCCAGTATACCCAGGGGGACGAGGAACACTGAAGCTTTCTTT. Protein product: CASIPRGTRNTEAFF.

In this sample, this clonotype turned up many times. The CDR3 coding sequence is TGTGCCAGCAGACGAGGACAGCAAGATACGCAGTATTTT. Residues: CASRRGQQDTQYF. The V call is TRBV3-1, the J call TRBJ2-3, with D possibly TRBD1 on 6 matching bases. Trimming stripped 6 bases from V and 5 bases from J, with 12 bases between. Germline V gene lookup returns CDR1 LGHDT and CDR2 YNNKEL (reference sequence). The CDR3 has 13 residues.

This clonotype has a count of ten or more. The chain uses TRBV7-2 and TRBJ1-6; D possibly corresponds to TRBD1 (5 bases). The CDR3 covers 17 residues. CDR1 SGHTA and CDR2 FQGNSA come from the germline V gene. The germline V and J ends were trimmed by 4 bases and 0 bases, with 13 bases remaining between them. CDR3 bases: TGTGCCAGCAGCTCGGACATCACGAGCTCCTATAATTCACCCCTCCACTTT. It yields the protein CASSSDITSSYNSPLHF.

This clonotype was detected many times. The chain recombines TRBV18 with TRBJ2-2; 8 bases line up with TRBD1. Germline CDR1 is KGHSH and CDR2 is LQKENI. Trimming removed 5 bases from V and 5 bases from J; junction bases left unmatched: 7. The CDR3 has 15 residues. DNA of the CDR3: TGTGCCAGCTCATACGGACAGGGCCGGACCGGGGAGCTGTTTTTT. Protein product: CASSYGQGRTGELFF. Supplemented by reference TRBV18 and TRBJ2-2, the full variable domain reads NAGVMQNPRHLVRRRGQEARLRCSPMKGHSHVYWYRQLPEEGLKFMVYLQKENIIDESGMPKERFSAEFPKEGPSILRIQQVVRGDSAAYFCASSYGQGRTGELFFGEGSRLTVL.

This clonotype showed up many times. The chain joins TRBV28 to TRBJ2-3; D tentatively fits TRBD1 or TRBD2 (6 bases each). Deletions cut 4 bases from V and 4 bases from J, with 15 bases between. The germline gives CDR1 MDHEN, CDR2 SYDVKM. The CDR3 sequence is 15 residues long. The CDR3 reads CASSSQGRGADTQYF. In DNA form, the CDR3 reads TGTGCCAGCAGTTCTCAGGGAAGGGGGGCAGATACGCAGTATTTT.

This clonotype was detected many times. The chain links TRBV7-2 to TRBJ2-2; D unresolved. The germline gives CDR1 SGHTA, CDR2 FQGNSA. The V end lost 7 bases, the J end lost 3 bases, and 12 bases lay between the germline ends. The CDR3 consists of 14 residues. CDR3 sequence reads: CASTNPVYTGELFF. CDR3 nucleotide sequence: TGTGCCAGCACCAACCCGGTCTACACCGGGGAGCTGTTTTTT.

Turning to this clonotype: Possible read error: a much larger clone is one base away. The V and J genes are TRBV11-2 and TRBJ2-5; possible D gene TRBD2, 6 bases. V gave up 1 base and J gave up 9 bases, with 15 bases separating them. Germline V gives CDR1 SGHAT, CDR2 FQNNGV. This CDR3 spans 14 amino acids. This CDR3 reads CASSLARDLSAQYF. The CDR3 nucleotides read TGTGCCAGCAGCTTAGCCCGGGACTTGAGCGCCCAGTACTTC.

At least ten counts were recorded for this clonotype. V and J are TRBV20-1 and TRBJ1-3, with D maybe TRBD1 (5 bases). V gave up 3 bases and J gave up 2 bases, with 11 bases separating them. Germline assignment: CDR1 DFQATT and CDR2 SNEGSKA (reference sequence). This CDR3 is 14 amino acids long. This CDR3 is CSARGGTPGNTIYF. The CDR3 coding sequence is TGCAGTGCTAGGGGGGGGACTCCTGGAAACACCATATATTTT.

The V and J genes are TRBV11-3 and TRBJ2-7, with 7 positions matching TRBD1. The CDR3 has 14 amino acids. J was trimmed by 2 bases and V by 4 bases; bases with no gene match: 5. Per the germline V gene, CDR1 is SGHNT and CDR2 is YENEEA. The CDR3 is CASSSGTDPYEQYF. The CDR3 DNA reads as TGTGCCAGCAGCTCCGGGACAGACCCCTACGAGCAGTACTTC.

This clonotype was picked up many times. CDR3 sequence: CASSFGQGRETQYF. The CDR3 region has the DNA TGCGCCAGCAGCTTTGGACAGGGAAGAGAGACCCAGTACTTC. The chain recombines TRBV5-1 with TRBJ2-5; 8 positions match TRBD1. The CDR3 extends over 14 amino acids. Germline V gene lookup returns CDR1 SGHRS and CDR2 YFSETQ. After removal of 2 bases from V and 4 bases from J, the junction contained 4 bases not matched to a gene. The whole variable domain, filled in from reference TRBV5-1 and TRBJ2-5, reads KAGVTQTPRYLIKTRGQQVTLSCSPISGHRSVSWYQQTPGQGLQFLFEYFSETQRNKGNFPGRFSGRQFSNSRSEMNVSTLELGDSALYLCASSFGQGRETQYFGPGTRLLVL.

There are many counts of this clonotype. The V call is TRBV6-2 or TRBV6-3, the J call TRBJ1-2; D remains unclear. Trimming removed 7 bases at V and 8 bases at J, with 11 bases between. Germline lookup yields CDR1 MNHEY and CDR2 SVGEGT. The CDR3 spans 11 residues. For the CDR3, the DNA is TGTGCCAGCACGGCGAATAAGGGCTACACCTTC. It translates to CASTANKGYTF.

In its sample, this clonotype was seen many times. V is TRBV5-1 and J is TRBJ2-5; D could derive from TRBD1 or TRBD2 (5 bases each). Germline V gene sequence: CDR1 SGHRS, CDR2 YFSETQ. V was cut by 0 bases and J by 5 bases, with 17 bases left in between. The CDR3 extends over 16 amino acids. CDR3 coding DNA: TGCGCCAGCAGCTTGGGGGCCTCGACGGGGCCGGAGACCCAGTACTTC. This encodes CASSLGASTGPETQYF.

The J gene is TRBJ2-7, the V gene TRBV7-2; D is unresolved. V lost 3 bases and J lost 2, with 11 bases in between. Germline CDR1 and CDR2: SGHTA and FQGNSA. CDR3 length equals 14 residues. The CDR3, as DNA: TGTGCCAGCAGCTTGGGGTGGGTTCCCTACGAGCAGTACTTC. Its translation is CASSLGWVPYEQYF.

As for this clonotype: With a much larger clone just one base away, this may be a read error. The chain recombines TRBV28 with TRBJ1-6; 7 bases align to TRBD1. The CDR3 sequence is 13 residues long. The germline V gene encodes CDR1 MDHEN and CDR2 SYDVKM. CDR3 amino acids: CVSQDRALLTLHF. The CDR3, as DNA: TGTGTCAGCCAAGACAGGGCCCTTCTCACCCTCCACTTT.

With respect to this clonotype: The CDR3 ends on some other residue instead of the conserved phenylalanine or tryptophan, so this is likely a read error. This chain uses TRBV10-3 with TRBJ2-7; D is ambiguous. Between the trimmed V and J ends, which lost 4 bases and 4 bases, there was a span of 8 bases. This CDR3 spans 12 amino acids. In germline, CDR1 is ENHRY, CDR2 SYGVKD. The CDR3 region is CAISGLAYEQYS. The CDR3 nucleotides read TGTGCCATCAGTGGACTGGCATACGAGCAGTACTCC.

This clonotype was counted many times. CDR3 amino acids: CSARALSGSEQFF. The CDR3 DNA reads TGCAGTGCTAGGGCCCTTTCGGGTTCAGAGCAGTTCTTC. The chain couples TRBV20-1 to TRBJ2-1; D is unclear. Germline assignment: CDR1 DFQATT and CDR2 SNEGSKA (reference sequence). The length of the CDR3 is 13 residues. The V end was cut by 3 bases, the J end by 10 bases, with 16 bases between.

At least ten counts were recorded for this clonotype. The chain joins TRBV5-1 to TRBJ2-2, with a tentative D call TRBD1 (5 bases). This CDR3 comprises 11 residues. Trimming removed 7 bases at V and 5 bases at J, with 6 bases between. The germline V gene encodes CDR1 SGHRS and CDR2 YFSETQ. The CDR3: CASAGTGELFF. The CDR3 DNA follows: TGCGCCAGCGCAGGGACCGGGGAGCTGTTTTTT.

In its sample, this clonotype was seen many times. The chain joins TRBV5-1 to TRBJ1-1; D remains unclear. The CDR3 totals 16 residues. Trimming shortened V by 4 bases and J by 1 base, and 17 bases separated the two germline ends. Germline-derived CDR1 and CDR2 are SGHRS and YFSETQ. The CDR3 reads CASSQRQSLGNTEAFF. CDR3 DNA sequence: TGCGCCAGCAGCCAAAGACAATCCCTCGGGAACACTGAAGCTTTCTTT.